Presented here are 8 T cell receptor beta chains from one specimen sequenced in a study of T cell repertoires in cytomegalovirus infection. Antigens of these TCRs are unknown. In TCRdb, the reads were re-called with MiXCR into one record per CDR3 protein. The data contain some 50,000 distinct CDR3 sequences, about 21% of them seen just once; the ten biggest clones take up about 87%. The specimen was CD8+ T cells from cultured PBMCs, collected from culture after CMV antigen stimulation. The receptors were gathered from a human donor in good health (CMV status not recorded). Some clones in this sample may be carry-over from other donors' samples.

The CDR3 region is CASSYSPLDRVTYNEQFF. The CDR3 DNA reads as TGTGCCAGCAGTTACTCCCCTCTCGACAGGGTGACCTACAATGAGCAGTTCTTC. This chain joins TRBV6-2 or TRBV6-3 and TRBJ2-1; 7 positions agree with TRBD1. The V and J ends lost 0 bases and 2 bases, in that order; junction bases with no gene match: 10. The CDR3 contains 18 residues. Per the germline V gene, CDR1 is MNHEY and CDR2 is SVGEGT.

The gene calls are TRBV6-2 or TRBV6-3 and TRBJ2-7; TRBD1 matches 9 bases. CDR1 is MNHEY, CDR2 SVGEGT, per germline. J gave up 2 bases and V 6 bases, and 5 bases lay outside the gene matches. CDR3 length: 14 amino acids. This CDR3 reads CASRSTGGPYEQYF. Here the CDR3 DNA reads TGTGCCAGCAGGTCTACAGGGGGCCCCTACGAGCAGTACTTC.

The chain joins TRBV7-8 to TRBJ2-1, with 10 bases lining up with TRBD2. V dropped 5 bases and J dropped 7; count of bases not matched to a gene: 5. Germline V lookup: CDR1 SGHVS, CDR2 FQNEAQ. This CDR3 spans 14 amino acids. The CDR3 coding sequence is TGTGCCAGCAGCGCCCTAGCGGGAGTGAATGAGCAGTTCTTC. Translation: CASSALAGVNEQFF.

The chain employs TRBV4-2 and TRBJ2-2, with TRBD2 identical over 7 bases. Germline CDR1 is LGHNA and CDR2 is YNFKEQ. The CDR3 covers 18 residues. After removal of 0 bases from V and 4 bases from J, the junction contained 11 bases not matched to a gene. The CDR3 DNA reads as TGTGCCAGCAGCCAAGATTTGACCAGCGGGGCCACCACCGGGGAGCTGTTTTTT. Amino acids: CASSQDLTSGATTGELFF.

The sample holds a few counts of this clonotype. V and J are TRBV6-2 or TRBV6-3 and TRBJ1-2; D is undetermined. Germline values: CDR1 MNHEY, CDR2 SVGEGT. The CDR3 has 13 amino acids. The V gene lost 0 bases and the J gene lost 4 bases, with 6 bases spanning the gap. CDR3 bases: TGTGCCAGCAGTTACTCGCCCTTCTATGGCTACACCTTC. It is translated as CASSYSPFYGYTF.

In the case of this clonotype: The junction shows a germline mismatch at one end, possibly a read error. This chain connects TRBV4-1 to TRBJ2-7; D gene unclear. CDR1 is MGHRA, CDR2 YSYEKL, per germline. The CDR3 length is 13 residues. CDR3 region: CASSQDLTYEQYF. The CDR3 nucleotides are TGTGCCAGCAGCCAAGATTTAACCTACGAGCAGTACTTC.

This clonotype showed up just a few times. The chain has TRBV9 and TRBJ1-1; no clear D. The CDR3 is 17 residues long. Germline loops: CDR1 SGDLS, CDR2 YYNGEE. The ends were cut back, 1 base at V and 0 bases at J, with 16 bases in the middle. CDR3 protein: CASSVSVRPLMNTEAFF. DNA for the CDR3: TGTGCCAGCAGCGTATCCGTTCGACCCTTAATGAACACTGAAGCTTTCTTT.

The chain combines TRBV29-1 with TRBJ2-7, with D uncertain. The CDR3 consists of 12 residues. CDR1 and CDR2 from the germline V gene are SQVTM and ANQGSEA. Trimming took 7 bases from V and 0 from J, leaving 10 bases between them. The CDR3 is CSATVTSYEQYF. The DNA for the CDR3 is TGCAGCGCCACCGTTACCTCCTACGAGCAGTACTTC.